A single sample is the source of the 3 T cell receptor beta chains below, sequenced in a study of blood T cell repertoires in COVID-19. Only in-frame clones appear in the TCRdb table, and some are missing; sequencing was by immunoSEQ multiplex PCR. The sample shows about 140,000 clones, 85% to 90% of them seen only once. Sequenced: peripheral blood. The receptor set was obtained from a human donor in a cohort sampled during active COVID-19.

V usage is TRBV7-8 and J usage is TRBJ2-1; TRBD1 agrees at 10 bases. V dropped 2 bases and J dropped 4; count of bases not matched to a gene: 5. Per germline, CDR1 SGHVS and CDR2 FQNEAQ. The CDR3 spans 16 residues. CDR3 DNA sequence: TGTGCCAGCAGCTTACCCGGACAGGGGGGATACAATGAGCAGTTCTTC. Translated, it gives CASSLPGQGGYNEQFF.

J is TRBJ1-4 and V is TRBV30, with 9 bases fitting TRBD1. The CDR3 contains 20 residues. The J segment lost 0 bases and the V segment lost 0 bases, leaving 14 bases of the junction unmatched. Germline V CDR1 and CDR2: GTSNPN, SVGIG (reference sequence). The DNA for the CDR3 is TGTGCCTGGAGTGTACGGTTTTGGACAGGGGCCGTTGCAACTAATGAAAAACTGTTTTTT. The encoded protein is CAWSVRFWTGAVATNEKLFF.

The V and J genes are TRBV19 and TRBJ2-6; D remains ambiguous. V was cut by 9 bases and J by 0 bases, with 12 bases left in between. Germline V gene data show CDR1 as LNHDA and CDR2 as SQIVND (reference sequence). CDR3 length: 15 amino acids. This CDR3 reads CASQAGNSGANVLTF. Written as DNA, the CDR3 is TGTGCCAGCCAGGCAGGAAACTCTGGGGCCAACGTCCTGACTTTC.